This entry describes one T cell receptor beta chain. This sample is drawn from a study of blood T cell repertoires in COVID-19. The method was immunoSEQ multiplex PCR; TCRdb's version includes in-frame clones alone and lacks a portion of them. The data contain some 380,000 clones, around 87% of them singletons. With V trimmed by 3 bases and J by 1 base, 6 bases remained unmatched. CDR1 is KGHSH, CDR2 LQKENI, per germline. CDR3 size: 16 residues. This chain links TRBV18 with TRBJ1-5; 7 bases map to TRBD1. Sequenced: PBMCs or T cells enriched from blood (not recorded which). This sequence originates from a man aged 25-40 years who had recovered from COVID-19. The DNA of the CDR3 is TGTGCCAGCTCACCGCAGGGGGTGGTAAGCAATCAGCCCCAGCATTTT. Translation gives CASSPQGVVSNQPQHF.